This is a list of T cell receptor beta chains from one sample in a study of STAT5B mutations in CD4+ large granular lymphocyte leukemia. Data came from immunoSEQ multiplex PCR; TCRdb stores just in-frame clones and leaves some out. This sample has 20,000 or so clones; over 70% occur once, and the top ten carry 0.35% to 0.5%. The specimen was CD4+ T cells from blood buffy coats. The receptors shown here come from a human donor in good health. CDR3s include the opening cysteine and the closing phenylalanine or tryptophan. The order of the fields is D gene, J gene, clone size, V gene, CDR3 protein, CDR3 DNA. The D gene is left open where the match is weak. Where a row states a size, it is once, few, many or the class of an expanded clone; other rows omit it.

. | TRBJ1-2 | . | TRBV27 | CASSLQANYGYTF | TGTGCCAGCAGTTTACAGGCTAACTATGGCTACACCTTC
. | TRBJ2-7 | . | TRBV15 | CATSIGAGVNAYEQYF | TGTGCCACCAGCATCGGGGCAGGGGTGAATGCCTACGAGCAGTACTTC
. | TRBJ1-5 | . | TRBV6-6 | CASSFGGADSNQPQHF | TGTGCCAGCAGTTTTGGGGGGGCGGATAGCAATCAGCCCCAGCATTTT
. | TRBJ2-3 | . | TRBV9 | CASSPPTDTQYF | TGTGCCAGCAGCCCCCCCACAGATACGCAGTATTTT
TRBD2 | TRBJ2-1 | . | TRBV5-4 | CASSPTSDYNEQFF | TGTGCCAGCAGCCCGACTAGCGATTACAATGAGCAGTTCTTC
. | TRBJ2-2 | once | TRBV6-6 | CASSWTESGELFF | TGTGCCAGCAGTTGGACAGAATCCGGGGAGCTGTTTTTT
TRBD2 | TRBJ2-5 | . | TRBV7-3 | CASSSSGGTKETQYF | TGTGCCAGCAGCTCTAGCGGGGGGACTAAAGAGACCCAGTACTTC
TRBD2 | TRBJ2-3 | . | TRBV6-5 | CASSTSGGRSDTQYF | TGTGCCAGCAGCACTAGCGGGGGGCGGTCAGATACGCAGTATTTT
. | TRBJ1-4 | . | TRBV18 | CASSPGMGGGGEKLFF | TGTGCCAGCTCACCCGGGATGGGGGGCGGAGGTGAAAAACTGTTTTTT
. | TRBJ2-5 | . | TRBV5-1 | CASSLVGGPLLAQYF | TGCGCCAGCAGCTTGGTGGGGGGCCCCCTTTTGGCCCAGTACTTC
. | TRBJ1-5 | . | TRBV19 | CASTGHYSNQPQHF | TGTGCCAGTACGGGACACTATAGCAATCAGCCCCAGCATTTT
. | TRBJ1-3 | . | TRBV5-5 | CASSLNWGSGNTIYF | TGTGCCAGCAGCTTGAATTGGGGCTCTGGAAACACCATATATTTT
. | TRBJ2-7 | . | TRBV18 | CASSPRFLTGPSEQYF | TGTGCCAGCTCACCACGATTCCTTACAGGTCCCTCGGAGCAGTACTTC
TRBD2 | TRBJ2-7 | . | TRBV29-1 | CSGVAGPSYEQYF | TGCAGCGGGGTAGCGGGTCCCTCTTACGAGCAGTACTTC
TRBD1 | TRBJ2-5 | . | TRBV12-5 | CASGLGTGAPEETQYF | TGTGCTAGTGGCCTCGGGACAGGCGCTCCGGAGGAGACCCAGTACTTC
TRBD1 | TRBJ2-1 | once | TRBV28 | CASSDTGERFNNEQFF | TGTGCCAGCAGTGATACAGGGGAACGATTCAACAATGAGCAGTTCTTC
TRBD2 | TRBJ2-1 | . | TRBV30 | CASRPGLDRSRQFF | TGTGCCTCCCGCCCGGGACTAGATCGGAGCAGGCAGTTCTTC
. | TRBJ2-5 | . | TRBV28 | CASITSGSRGQETQYF | TGTGCCAGCATTACTTCGGGGAGCAGGGGTCAAGAGACCCAGTACTTC
TRBD1 | TRBJ2-7 | . | TRBV7-9 | CASSPRTGLYEQYF | TGTGCCAGCAGCCCCAGGACAGGACTTTACGAGCAGTACTTC
. | TRBJ1-6 | . | TRBV6-5 | CASSYGGTNSPLHF | TGTGCCAGCAGTTACGGAGGAACCAATTCACCCCTCCACTTT
TRBD1 | TRBJ2-1 | . | TRBV4-3 | CASSQDGPTGEPYNEQFF | TGCGCCAGCAGCCAAGATGGGCCGACAGGGGAACCCTACAATGAGCAGTTCTTC
. | TRBJ2-7 | few | TRBV14 | CASSQDWGLTAYEQYF | TGTGCCAGCAGCCAAGATTGGGGCCTCACCGCCTACGAGCAGTACTTC
TRBD2 | TRBJ2-7 | . | TRBV7-3 | CASSKRGGLLYEQYF | TGTGCCAGCAGCAAGCGGGGGGGCCTCCTCTACGAGCAGTACTTC
. | TRBJ2-5 | . | TRBV10-3 | CAISEGRDAETQYF | TGTGCCATCAGTGAGGGCAGGGACGCGGAGACCCAGTACTTC
. | TRBJ2-7 | once | TRBV4-2 | CASSQGEKDEQYF | TGTGCCAGCAGCCAAGGGGAGAAGGACGAGCAGTACTTC
TRBD2 | TRBJ2-1 | . | TRBV5-1 | CASSSITSGPDNEQFF | TGCGCCAGCAGCTCGATAACTAGCGGACCCGACAATGAGCAGTTCTTC
. | TRBJ1-1 | . | TRBV28 | CATSPPLNTEAFF | TGTGCCACCTCCCCGCCACTGAACACTGAAGCTTTCTTT
TRBD1 | TRBJ1-6 | . | TRBV5-4 | CASSLGGQGNSPLHF | TGTGCCAGCAGCTTGGGGGGACAGGGAAATTCACCCCTCCACTTT
. | TRBJ2-3 | . | TRBV19 | CASSSTKDRYTDTQYF | TGTGCCAGTAGTTCCACTAAGGACAGATACACAGATACGCAGTATTTT
TRBD2 | TRBJ2-3 | . | TRBV7-3 | CASSSRRSGMDTQYF | TGTGCCAGCAGCTCACGACGGAGCGGGATGGATACGCAGTATTTT
. | TRBJ1-2 | few | TRBV9 | CASSVGRGQYGYTF | TGTGCCAGCAGCGTAGGGCGGGGTCAGTATGGCTACACCTTC
. | TRBJ1-4 | . | TRBV15 | CATSRDWASTNEKLFF | TGTGCCACCAGCAGAGATTGGGCTTCAACTAATGAAAAACTGTTTTTT
TRBD1 | TRBJ2-5 | . | TRBV9 | CASSVLDRDGETQYF | TGTGCCAGCAGCGTACTCGACAGGGATGGCGAGACCCAGTACTTC
. | TRBJ2-1 | . | TRBV6-6 | CASSQRGNEQFF | TGTGCCAGCAGTCAGAGGGGGAATGAGCAGTTCTTC
. | TRBJ2-2 | once | TRBV9 | CASTLHTLVLSLHSLTGELFF | TGTGCCAGCACCCTACACACACTCGTCTTATCACTCCACTCCCTCACCGGGGAGCTGTTTTTT
. | TRBJ2-3 | . | TRBV7-2 | CASSPRGAGGTDTQYF | TGTGCCAGCAGCCCACGGGGGGCGGGGGGCACAGATACGCAGTATTTT
TRBD1 | TRBJ1-5 | . | TRBV7-2 | CASSLTGNSNQPQHF | TGTGCCAGCAGTTTGACAGGGAATAGCAATCAGCCCCAGCATTTT
. | TRBJ2-5 | once | TRBV13 | CASSLWSAWETQYF | TGTGCCAGCAGCTTATGGAGCGCTTGGGAGACCCAGTACTTC
. | TRBJ2-1 | . | TRBV4-3 | CASSQELRAREFF | TGCGCCAGCAGCCAAGAATTAAGGGCCCGGGAGTTCTTC
TRBD1 | TRBJ2-7 | . | TRBV9 | CASSQLDRGYEQYF | TGTGCCAGCAGCCAGCTCGACAGGGGCTACGAGCAGTACTTC
. | TRBJ2-5 | few | TRBV11-2 | CASSFSHQETQYF | TGTGCCAGCAGCTTTAGCCACCAAGAGACCCAGTACTTC
. | TRBJ2-3 | few | TRBV13 | CASRLAVFTDTQYF | TGTGCCAGCAGACTGGCGGTGTTCACAGATACGCAGTATTTT
TRBD1 | TRBJ2-5 | . | TRBV7-2 | CASSSTGQAVETQYF | TGTGCCAGCAGCTCAACGGGACAGGCCGTCGAGACCCAGTACTTC
. | TRBJ2-5 | . | TRBV2 | CASSGRPEEQYF | TGTGCCAGCAGTGGGCGGCCGGAGGAGCAGTACTTC
TRBD2 | TRBJ2-7 | . | TRBV14 | CASSQGLAPTYEQYF | TGTGCCAGCAGCCAAGGACTAGCCCCCACCTACGAGCAGTACTTC
TRBD2 | TRBJ2-3 | . | TRBV9 | CASGLAVSTDTQYF | TGTGCCAGCGGACTAGCGGTTTCCACAGATACGCAGTATTTT
. | TRBJ2-2 | . | TRBV7-3 | CASSSDPSGELFF | TGTGCCAGCAGCTCCGACCCATCCGGGGAGCTGTTTTTT
. | TRBJ1-5 | few | TRBV5-1 | CASSLDNGQPQHF | TGCGCCAGCAGCTTGGACAACGGACAGCCCCAGCATTTT
TRBD1 | TRBJ1-3 | . | TRBV9 | CASSGTGFSPGNTIYF | TGTGCCAGCAGCGGGACAGGGTTTTCTCCTGGAAACACCATATATTTT
. | TRBJ1-2 | . | TRBV29-1 | CSVVYPGGGYTF | TGCAGCGTTGTGTACCCCGGCGGTGGCTACACCTTC
TRBD2 | TRBJ2-6 | once | TRBV7-9 | CASSWRGGPGANVLTF | TGTGCCAGCAGCTGGAGGGGAGGGCCCGGGGCCAACGTCCTGACTTTC
TRBD2 | TRBJ2-7 | once | TRBV7-2 | CARSLTAVGLAGEQYF | TGTGCCCGCAGCTTGACCGCGGTGGGACTAGCGGGTGAGCAGTACTTC
TRBD2 | TRBJ2-1 | . | TRBV5-6 | CASSWLAGGQFF | TGTGCCAGCAGCTGGCTAGCGGGAGGGCAGTTCTTC